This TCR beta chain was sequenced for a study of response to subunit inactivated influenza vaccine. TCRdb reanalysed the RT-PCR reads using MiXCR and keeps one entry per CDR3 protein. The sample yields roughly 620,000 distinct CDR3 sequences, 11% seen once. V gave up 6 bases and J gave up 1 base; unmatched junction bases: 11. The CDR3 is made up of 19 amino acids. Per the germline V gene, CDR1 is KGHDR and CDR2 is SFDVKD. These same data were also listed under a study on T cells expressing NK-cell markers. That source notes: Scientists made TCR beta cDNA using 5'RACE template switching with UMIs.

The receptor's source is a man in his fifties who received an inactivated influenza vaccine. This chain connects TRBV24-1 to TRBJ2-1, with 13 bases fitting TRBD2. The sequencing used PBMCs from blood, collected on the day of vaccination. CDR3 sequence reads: CATSFSRTSGGGSYNEQFF. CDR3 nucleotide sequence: TGTGCCACCAGTTTTTCCCGGACTAGCGGGGGCGGGTCCTACAATGAGCAGTTCTTC.